This section outlines one T cell receptor (beta chain) sequence together with its context. What it binds is unknown. The PCR made use of 60 Vbeta and 13 Jbeta primers. Using immunoSEQ multiplex PCR, the repertoire was profiled, and TCRdb retains in-frame clones only, with some absent. The table records roughly 230,000 clones, roughly 85% of them present only once. This sample was included in a study of cytomegalovirus exposure and HLA in healthy donors. Study-wide points: Further analysis was carried out later, and it showed several of the most significant clusters appearing linked to common viral pathogens. In vitro, a few CMV-associated chains proved specific for CMV antigens. Association of a missense DCLRE1C variant with TCR beta V- and J-gene trimming was reported in a later analysis.

With 6 bases removed from V and 4 bases from J, the gap between germline ends came to 4 bases. The CDR3 is 11 residues long. CDR1 KGHSH and CDR2 LQKENI come from the germline V gene. The sample taken for sequencing was PBMCs. The TCR was taken from a girl aged 2 to 10 in good health and CMV-seronegative. The rearrangement joins TRBV18 to TRBJ1-5; D is uncertain. CDR3 amino acids: CASSSNQPQHF. In nucleotides, the CDR3 is TGTGCCAGCTCTAGTAATCAGCCCCAGCATTTT.